The 7 T cell receptor beta chains given below trace back to one sample, sequenced in a study of T cell changes during pregnancy in multiple sclerosis. Measured with immunoSEQ multiplex PCR; TCRdb has only the in-frame clones, and not every one. Of about 68,000 clones detected, 92% appear once; the ten largest clones hold 1.3% to 1.5%. This material consisted of peripheral blood, taken in the second trimester of pregnancy. All receptors derive from a female donor in good health, enrolled as a control in a pregnancy study.

This sequence joins TRBV5-1 and TRBJ1-1; 7 positions match TRBD1. In germline, CDR1 is SGHRS, CDR2 YFSETQ. V shed 4 bases and J 1 base; nucleotides not matched to a gene: 7. This CDR3 has 15 amino acids. The CDR3 bases are TGCGCCAGCAGCCAAGGGGGCGGTGGGAACACTGAAGCTTTCTTT. It translates to CASSQGGGGNTEAFF.

The rearrangement links TRBV5-1 to TRBJ1-6; weak D call: TRBD1 (5 bases). Deletions cut 0 bases from V and 5 bases from J, with 9 bases between. CDR3 size: 15 residues. Germline V gene lookup returns CDR1 SGHRS and CDR2 YFSETQ. The CDR3: CASSLAGGNNSPLHF. DNA of the CDR3: TGCGCCAGCAGCTTGGCCGGGGGGAATAATTCACCCCTCCACTTT.

In its sample, this clone was seen once. The CDR3 DNA sequence: TGCGCCAGCCCCAACGAACAGGACAGGGGTTACGAGCAGTACTTC. This encodes CASPNEQDRGYEQYF. The J gene is TRBJ2-7, the V gene TRBV4-1; 9 nucleotides match TRBD1. V gave up 8 bases and J gave up 4 bases; unmatched junction bases: 12. Germline V lookup: CDR1 MGHRA, CDR2 YSYEKL. The CDR3 extends over 15 amino acids.

The chain joins TRBV4-2 to TRBJ2-5; 7 nucleotides match TRBD2. Germline V gene data show CDR1 as LGHNA and CDR2 as YNFKEQ. The CDR3 totals 17 residues. J lost 2 bases, V lost 0 bases, and 9 bases had no gene match. The CDR3 DNA sequence: TGTGCCAGCAGCCAAGATTCGGATAGCGGGCGTCAAGAGACCCAGTACTTC. Translating gives CASSQDSDSGRQETQYF.

In the case of this clone: The sample carries other DNA sequences with the same CDR3. The V and J genes are TRBV28 and TRBJ1-2; no definite D call. CDR3 length: 11 residues. The ends were cut back, 4 bases at V and 5 bases at J, with 5 bases in the middle. Germline CDR1 and CDR2: MDHEN and SYDVKM. The CDR3 reads CASSSGYGYTF. The CDR3 DNA follows: TGTGCCAGCAGTTCGGGTTATGGCTACACCTTC.

The gene calls are TRBV27 and TRBJ2-3; 13 bases match TRBD2. The CDR3 totals 15 residues. Germline CDR1 MNHEY, CDR2 SMNVEV (reference sequence). V lost 6 bases to trimming and J lost 6 bases; unmatched junction nucleotides: 6. CDR3 nucleotide sequence: TGTGCCAGCAGCGGACTAGCGGGAGTAATGGATACGCAGTATTTT. Its translation is CASSGLAGVMDTQYF.

This sequence joins TRBV4-2 and TRBJ2-7; possibly TRBD2 for D (5 bases). There are 15 residues in the CDR3. The V and J ends lost 0 bases and 5 bases respectively, with 14 bases between them. Germline values: CDR1 LGHNA, CDR2 YNFKEQ. The CDR3: CASSQDRAGGDEQYF. The CDR3 nucleotides are TGTGCCAGCAGCCAAGATCGGGCGGGTGGCGACGAGCAGTACTTC.